This TCR beta chain emerged from a study of cytomegalovirus exposure and HLA in healthy donors. The PCR used 60 Vbeta and 13 Jbeta primers. The repertoire was sequenced with immunoSEQ multiplex PCR; TCRdb's copy has only in-frame clones and lacks some. This table holds 150,000 to 200,000 clones, approximately 80% found once. Germline CDR1 and CDR2: SNHLY and FYNNEI. This CDR3 contains 15 residues. V lost 7 bases, J lost 2 bases, and 12 bases lay in between. The sample holds a few counts of this clone. This chain joins TRBV2 and TRBJ2-6, with D maybe TRBD2 (5 bases). Sequences were obtained from PBMCs. This TCR was recovered from a man younger than 30 in good health and CMV-seronegative. The CDR3 sequence is CASNVGSAGANVLTF. In DNA, the CDR3 is TGTGCCAGCAACGTTGGGAGTGCTGGGGCCAACGTCCTGACTTTC.